This T cell receptor (beta chain) is from a study of response to subunit inactivated influenza vaccine. Study-wide results and caveats: It was suggested by the authors that few new T cells are recruited by each seasonal influenza vaccination.

Remarks on this clonotype: Its antigen is as yet unknown.

Germline V gives CDR1 ENHRY, CDR2 SYGVKD. Trimming removed 0 bases from V and 5 bases from J, with 16 bases in between. This CDR3 comprises 16 residues. TCRdb reprocessed the RT-PCR reads with MiXCR, giving one entry per CDR3 protein. Found here are roughly 570,000 distinct CDR3 sequences, 10% to 15% of them singletons; the top ten hold 10% to 15%. Sequenced material: PBMCs from blood, taken more than 35 days after vaccination. This chain uses TRBV10-3 with TRBJ1-2; D ambiguous. The source of this sequence is a man aged 50 to 59 who received an inactivated influenza vaccine. CDR3 sequence (DNA): TGTGCCATCAGTGAGTCGCAGATTTGGCAGACGTATGGCTACACCTTC. Its translation is CAISESQIWQTYGYTF.